This T cell receptor beta chain was profiled in a study of T cell clones after liver transplantation. Study-wide results and caveats: Compared with third party-reactive sequences, donor-reactive ones declined more, independent of withdrawal success.

In regard to this clone: Its antigen is not identified.

Germline CDR1 is SGHAT and CDR2 is FQNNGV. This CDR3 has 12 residues. V lost 1 base, J lost 5 bases, and 6 bases lay in between. Only in-frame clones appear in the TCRdb table, and some are missing; sequencing was by immunoSEQ multiplex PCR. The table lists tens of thousands of clones, about 83% of them singletons, with around 35% in the top ten. V and J are TRBV11-2 and TRBJ2-7; D remains unclear. Sequencing was performed on CD8+ T cells from blood, taken around 54 months after liver transplant. The receptor's source is a human patient who received a liver transplant. A subset of T cells may come from the graft donor. As DNA, the CDR3 is TGTGCCAGCAGCTTAGTTTTCCACGAGCAGTACTTC. It yields the protein CASSLVFHEQYF.